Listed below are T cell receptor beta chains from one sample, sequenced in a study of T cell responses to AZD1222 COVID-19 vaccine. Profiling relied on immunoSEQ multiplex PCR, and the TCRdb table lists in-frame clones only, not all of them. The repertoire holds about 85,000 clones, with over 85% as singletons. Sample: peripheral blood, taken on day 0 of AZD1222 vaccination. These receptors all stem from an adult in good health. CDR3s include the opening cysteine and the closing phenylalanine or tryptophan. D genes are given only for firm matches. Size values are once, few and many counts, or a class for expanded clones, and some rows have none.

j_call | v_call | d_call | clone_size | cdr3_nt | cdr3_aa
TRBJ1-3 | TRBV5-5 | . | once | TGTGCCAGCAGCTTGCCAGTGTTGGAGACCCGGTCCTCTGGAAACACCATATATTTT | CASSLPVLETRSSGNTIYF
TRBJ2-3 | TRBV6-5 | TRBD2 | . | TGTGCCACCCGAGGTGAGGGGAGGGGAGATACGCAGTATTTT | CATRGEGRGDTQYF
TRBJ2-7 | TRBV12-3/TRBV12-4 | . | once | TGTGCCAGCAGCGGATACGAGCAGTACTTC | CASSGYEQYF
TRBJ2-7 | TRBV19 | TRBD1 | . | TGTGCCAGTAGTATAACCGGGACAGGGGTCGGGGACTACGAGCAGTACTTC | CASSITGTGVGDYEQYF
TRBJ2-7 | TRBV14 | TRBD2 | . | TGTGCCAGCAGCCAAGATTGGGGACTAGCGGGAGTTCGGCAGTACTTC | CASSQDWGLAGVRQYF
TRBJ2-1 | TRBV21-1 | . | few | TGTGCCAGCAGCAGGAACCAGGGGAGCTCCTACAATGAGCAGTTCTTC | CASSRNQGSSYNEQFF
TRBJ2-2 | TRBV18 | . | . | TGTGCCAGCTCACCTCCCCAGGGGAACACCGGGGAGCTGTTTTTT | CASSPPQGNTGELFF
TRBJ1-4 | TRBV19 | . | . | TGTGCCAGTAGGAGGACGGCAGACTTTAATGAAAAACTGTTTTTT | CASRRTADFNEKLFF
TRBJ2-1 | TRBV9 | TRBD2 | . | TGTGCCAGCACCCCTCGGGCTAGCGGGGGCAATGAGCAGTTCTTC | CASTPRASGGNEQFF
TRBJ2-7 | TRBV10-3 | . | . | TGTGCCATCAAACCAGCGGGCCGCTACGAGCAGTACTTC | CAIKPAGRYEQYF
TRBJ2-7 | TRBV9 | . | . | TGTGCCAGCAGCGAGGGAAGGGGGTCGGAGCAGTACTTC | CASSEGRGSEQYF
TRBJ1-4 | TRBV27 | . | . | TGTGCCAGCATGAGCGGGAGGAGTGCAACTAATGAAAAACTGTTTTTT | CASMSGRSATNEKLFF
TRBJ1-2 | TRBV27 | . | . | TGTGCCAGCAGTTTAGACGGTTTTGGAGATGGCTACACCTTC | CASSLDGFGDGYTF
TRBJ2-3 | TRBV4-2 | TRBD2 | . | TGTGCCAGCAGCCAAGATGGGGCTAGCGGGAGTGGTGCGGCAGATACGCAGTATTTT | CASSQDGASGSGAADTQYF
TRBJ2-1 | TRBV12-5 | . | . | TGTGCTAGTGGCCCTGCAAAGAATCGCAATGAGCAGTTCTTC | CASGPAKNRNEQFF
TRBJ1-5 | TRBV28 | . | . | TGTGCCAGCAGTCCCGAGGTCGGCCAGCCCCAGCATTTT | CASSPEVGQPQHF
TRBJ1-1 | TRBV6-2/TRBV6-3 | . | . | TGTGCCAGCAGTTGGGGGGGGCTTTGGAGGGGCCGAACTGAAGCTTTCTTT | CASSWGGLWRGRTEAFF
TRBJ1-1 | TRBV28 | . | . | TGTGCCAGCAATGAGGGTTGGATGAACACTGAAGCTTTCTTT | CASNEGWMNTEAFF
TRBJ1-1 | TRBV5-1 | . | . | TGCGCCAGCAGCTTAGACAACCTGAACACTGAAGCTTTCTTT | CASSLDNLNTEAFF
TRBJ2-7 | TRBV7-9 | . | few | TGTGCCAGCAGCTTAACGGAGACCCCCTACGAGCAGTACTTC | CASSLTETPYEQYF
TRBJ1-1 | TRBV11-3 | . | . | TGTGCCAGCAGCTTAGCAGAAAACACTGAAGCTTTCTTT | CASSLAENTEAFF